This TCR beta chain was sequenced during a study of blood T cell repertoires in COVID-19. While infection was still active, Seattle patients were enrolled and then followed longitudinally. V was pared by 3 bases and J by 4 bases, with 7 bases of the junction left unmatched. The germline V gene has CDR1 LNHDA and CDR2 SQIVND (reference sequence). This CDR3 contains 16 residues. The method was immunoSEQ multiplex PCR; TCRdb's version includes in-frame clones alone and lacks a portion of them. The data hold 400,000 to 450,000 clones, with around 90% observed a single time. The chain couples TRBV19 to TRBJ1-3; TRBD1 aligns across 9 bases. This clonotype was sampled from a man younger than 35 with COVID-19, enrolled during active disease. The specimen sequenced was peripheral blood. The CDR3 region has the DNA TGTGCCAGTAGTATTGGGGACAGGGTTATGGGAAACACCATATATTTT. Translating gives CASSIGDRVMGNTIYF.